This passage covers 17 T cell receptor beta chains from one sample sequenced in a study of cytomegalovirus exposure and HLA in healthy donors. Researchers ran the PCR with 60 Vbeta and 13 Jbeta primers. The repertoire was sequenced with immunoSEQ multiplex PCR; TCRdb's copy has only in-frame clones and lacks some. In the table there are tens of thousands of clones, roughly 77% of which are singletons. The sequenced material came from PBMCs. The receptors were sampled from a woman between 35 and 50 years old in good health and CMV-seropositive.

The chain couples TRBV18 to TRBJ1-2; tentative D call: TRBD1 (5 bases). The ends were cut back, 3 bases at V and 2 bases at J, with 10 bases in the middle. This CDR3 is built from 14 residues. Looked up from germline, CDR1 is KGHSH and CDR2 is LQKENI. CDR3 bases: TGTGCCAGCTCACCCATGGACACGAACTATGGCTACACCTTC. It yields the protein CASSPMDTNYGYTF.

This clone was found a few times. The gene calls are TRBV7-3 and TRBJ2-7, with a possible D match to TRBD1 (5 bases). Germline-derived CDR1 and CDR2 are SGHTA and FQGTGA. The CDR3 spans 15 residues. The V end lost 2 bases, the J end lost 2 bases, and 13 bases lay between the germline ends. The CDR3 loop is CASSLEAGSTYEQYF. As DNA, the CDR3 is TGTGCCAGCAGCTTAGAGGCAGGGTCTACCTACGAGCAGTACTTC.

The genes are TRBV19 and TRBJ2-4; D possibly corresponds to TRBD2 (5 bases). V was shortened by 1 base and J by 6 bases, with 10 bases between the two germline ends. CDR1 and CDR2 from the germline V gene are LNHDA and SQIVND (reference sequence). The CDR3 is 14 amino acids. In DNA, the CDR3 is TGTGCCAGTAGTATAGTAGCGAAAGTAAACATTCAGTACTTC. This encodes CASSIVAKVNIQYF.

The chain carries TRBV6-1 and TRBJ2-4; 8 bases line up with TRBD2. The V and J ends lost 8 bases and 3 bases, in that order; junction bases with no gene match: 3. The germline gives CDR1 MNHNS, CDR2 SASEGT. The CDR3 is 13 amino acids. The CDR3 region has the DNA TGTGCCAGCTCACTAGCGGTCAAAAACATTCAGTACTTC. Its translation is CASSLAVKNIQYF.

The chain joins TRBV7-6 to TRBJ2-1, with D possibly being TRBD1 (7 bases). The length of the CDR3 is 14 residues. The ends were cut back, 2 bases at V and 9 bases at J, with 14 bases in the middle. The germline gives CDR1 SGHVS, CDR2 FNYEAQ. The DNA for the CDR3 is TGTGCCAGCAGCTTAAGACTAGGGGGCAGTGAGCAGTTCTTC. Its translation is CASSLRLGGSEQFF. The variable domain in full, completed from reference TRBV7-6 and TRBJ2-1, reads GAGVSQSPRYKVTKRGQDVALRCDPISGHVSLYWYRQALGQGPEFLTYFNYEAQQDKSGLPNDRFSAERPEGSISTLTIQRTEQRDSAMYRCASSLRLGGSEQFFGPGTRLTVL.

The chain couples TRBV5-4 to TRBJ1-2, with TRBD1 identical over 9 bases. The V gene end was trimmed by 3 bases and the J gene end by 6 bases; junction bases not matched to a gene: 3. The length of the CDR3 is 13 residues. CDR1 SGHNT and CDR2 YYREEE come from the germline V gene (reference sequence). The DNA of the CDR3 is TGTGCCAGCAGCTGGCGGACAGGGGATGGCTACACCTTC. Protein product: CASSWRTGDGYTF. Full variable domain (remainder filled in from reference TRBV5-4 and TRBJ1-2): ETGVTQSPTHLIKTRGQQVTLRCSSQSGHNTVSWYQQALGQGPQFIFQYYREEENGRGNFPPRFSGLQFPNYSSELNVNALELDDSALYLCASSWRTGDGYTFGSGTRLTVV.

V and J are TRBV28 and TRBJ2-1; D perhaps matches TRBD2 (5 bases). This CDR3 is 14 amino acids long. V was cut by 6 bases and J by 6 bases, with 15 bases left in between. Germline-derived CDR1 and CDR2 are MDHEN and SYDVKM. The DNA for the CDR3 is TGTGCCAGCAGCCACACAACTAGAAGCAATGAGCAGTTCTTC. This sequence encodes CASSHTTRSNEQFF.

The rearrangement uses TRBV9 and TRBJ1-5, with D tentatively TRBD1 (6 bases). CDR1 and CDR2 from the germline V gene are SGDLS and YYNGEE. CDR3 length equals 15 residues. Trimming left V 0 bases short and J 3 bases short, with 10 bases between. This CDR3 is CASSVAGGLNQPQHF. Written as DNA, the CDR3 is TGTGCCAGCAGCGTAGCGGGGGGGCTCAATCAGCCCCAGCATTTT.

Points on this clone: Other nucleotide sequences from this sample produce the same CDR3. The rearrangement links TRBV20-1 to TRBJ2-7; a weak D match, TRBD2 (5 bases). The CDR3 spans 11 residues. Trimming pared 5 bases from V and 3 bases from J, leaving 8 bases between. CDR1 DFQATT and CDR2 SNEGSKA come from the germline V gene (reference sequence). The CDR3 loop reads CSARDYYEQYF. The DNA for the CDR3 is TGCAGTGCTCGCGACTACTACGAGCAGTACTTC.

The gene calls are TRBV29-1 and TRBJ1-2, with D possibly TRBD1 on 6 matching bases. The CDR3 extends over 12 amino acids. The V and J ends lost 7 bases and 4 bases respectively, with 13 bases between them. In germline, CDR1 is SQVTM, CDR2 ANQGSEA. CDR3 sequence: CSARTDLYGYTF. The CDR3 DNA is TGCAGCGCCCGGACAGACCTCTATGGCTACACCTTC.

The chain employs TRBV6-6 and TRBJ2-2; perhaps TRBD1 as D (6 bases). Trimming left V 7 bases short and J 7 bases short, with 13 bases between. The CDR3 spans 13 residues. CDR1 is MNHNY, CDR2 SVGAGI, per germline (reference sequence). The CDR3 DNA reads TGTGCCAGCACGTTCGTACAGGGCGGGGAGCTGTTTTTT. This sequence encodes CASTFVQGGELFF.

This chain connects TRBV7-6 to TRBJ1-6; 8 bases agree with TRBD1. Germline CDR1 SGHVS, CDR2 FNYEAQ. The trim removed 3 bases at V and 5 bases at J, leaving 3 bases unmatched. CDR3 length equals 15 residues. The CDR3: CASSFGTGHNSPLHF. The CDR3 nucleotides are TGTGCCAGCAGCTTCGGGACAGGCCATAATTCACCCCTCCACTTT.

The genes are TRBV15 and TRBJ1-1, with D hard to call. CDR1 is LNHNV and CDR2 is YYDKDF in the germline V gene (reference sequence). The CDR3 loop spans 13 amino acids. The V and J ends lost 8 bases and 5 bases respectively, with 15 bases between them. DNA for the CDR3: TGTGCCACCGAGTCTCGAGGTGGGACTGAAGCTTTCTTT. It yields the protein CATESRGGTEAFF. The whole variable domain, remainder taken from reference TRBV15 and TRBJ1-1, is DAMVIQNPRYQVTQFGKPVTLSCSQTLNHNVMYWYQQKSSQAPKLLFHYYDKDFNNEADTPDNFQSRRPNTSFCFLDIRSPGLGDTAMYLCATESRGGTEAFFGQGTRLTVV.

The rearrangement joins TRBV5-4 to TRBJ1-1; the D gene is possibly TRBD1 (5 bases). CDR1 and CDR2 from the germline V gene are SGHNT and YYREEE (reference sequence). The CDR3 is made up of 16 amino acids. Trimming pared 0 bases from V and 3 bases from J, leaving 15 bases between. DNA of the CDR3: TGTGCCAGCAGCTTGGATCGGCCGGGAGGGGACACTGAAGCTTTCTTT. Its translation: CASSLDRPGGDTEAFF.

The J gene is TRBJ2-3, the V gene TRBV19; D is perhaps TRBD2 (5 bases). V lost 7 bases and J 4 bases, leaving 6 bases between the germline ends. The CDR3 totals 11 residues. Germline lookup yields CDR1 LNHDA and CDR2 SQIVND (reference sequence). CDR3: CASMEADTQYF. Here the CDR3 DNA reads TGTGCCAGTATGGAGGCAGATACGCAGTATTTT.

The rearrangement uses TRBV5-4 and TRBJ1-1; D ambiguous. CDR1 is SGHNT and CDR2 is YYREEE in the germline V gene (reference sequence). The CDR3 extends over 15 amino acids. V was shortened by 0 bases and J by 1 base, with 10 bases between the two germline ends. The CDR3 here is CASSLVQTANTEAFF. The CDR3 bases are TGTGCCAGCAGCTTGGTCCAAACAGCGAACACTGAAGCTTTCTTT.

The gene calls are TRBV18 and TRBJ2-6; possibly TRBD2 for D (6 bases). The V end was cut by 2 bases, the J end by 0 bases, with 11 bases between. The CDR3 is 17 amino acids. Germline CDR1 reads KGHSH; CDR2 reads LQKENI. The CDR3 DNA is TGTGCCAGCTCACCATCTGGGAGGAACTCTGGGGCCAACGTCCTGACTTTC. Amino acid sequence: CASSPSGRNSGANVLTF.